The source of this T cell receptor beta chain is a study of blood T cell repertoires in COVID-19. About the study: PBMCs, B-cell-depleted T cells, or T cells provided the cDNA or gDNA that made up the material.

Original processing notes: The authors estimated nucleated cell counts from reference gene primer amplification. Clones were read by immunoSEQ multiplex PCR, and TCRdb kept only the in-frame ones, dropping some. That table is the source of V, J and clone size, and D and trimming were worked out from the DNA. The table records around 340,000 clones, roughly nine tenths of them present only once. Patients at the Seattle site were enrolled during active infection and followed longitudinally. This TCR came from a woman aged 60-70 years with COVID-19, enrolled during active disease. Sequencing was carried out using peripheral blood.

The CDR3 sequence: CASKDRGLANTGELFF. CDR3 coding DNA: TGTGCCAGCAAGGACAGGGGGCTCGCGAACACCGGGGAGCTGTTTTTT. V usage is TRBV2 and J usage is TRBJ2-2; 11 nucleotides match TRBD1. Germline V gene sequence: CDR1 SNHLY, CDR2 FYNNEI. The trim removed 7 bases at V and 0 bases at J, leaving 4 bases unmatched. The CDR3 is 16 residues long.